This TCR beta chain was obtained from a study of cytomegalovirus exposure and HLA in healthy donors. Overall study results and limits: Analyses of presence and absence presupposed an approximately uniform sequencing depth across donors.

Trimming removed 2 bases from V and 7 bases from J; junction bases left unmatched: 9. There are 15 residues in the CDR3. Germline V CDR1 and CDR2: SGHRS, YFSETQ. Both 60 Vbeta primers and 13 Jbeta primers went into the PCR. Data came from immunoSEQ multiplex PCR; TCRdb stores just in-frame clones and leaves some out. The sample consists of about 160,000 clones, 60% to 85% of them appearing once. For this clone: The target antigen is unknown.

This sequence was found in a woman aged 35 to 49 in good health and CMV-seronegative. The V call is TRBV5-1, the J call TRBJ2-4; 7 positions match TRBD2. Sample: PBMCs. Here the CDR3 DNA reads TGCGCCAGCAGCTTCTCAGCGGGAAACTGGAACATTCAGTACTTC. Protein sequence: CASSFSAGNWNIQYF. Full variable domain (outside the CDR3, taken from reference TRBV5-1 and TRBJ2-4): KAGVTQTPRYLIKTRGQQVTLSCSPISGHRSVSWYQQTPGQGLQFLFEYFSETQRNKGNFPGRFSGRQFSNSRSEMNVSTLELGDSALYLCASSFSAGNWNIQYFGAGTRLSVL.